This is a list of T cell receptor beta chains from one sample in a study of shared clonotypes between healthy human individuals. Assay used: immunoSEQ multiplex PCR; TCRdb lists only in-frame clones, some missing. This table holds around 1.9 million clones, approximately 94% found once. The sample taken for sequencing was naive CD8+ T cells from PBMCs. These receptors all come from a man aged 18 to 30 in good health. Some clones in this sample may be carry-over from other donors' samples. The CDR3 runs from the conserved cysteine through the conserved F or W. D genes are given only for firm matches. Where a row states a size, it is once, few, many or the class of an expanded clone; other rows omit it.

CASSQIRFRNTQYF	TGTGCCAGCAGCCAAATACGGTTTAGAAATACGCAGTATTTT	TRBV14	TRBJ2-3	NA	14	NA
CASSYSGAGYEQYF	TGTGCCAGCAGTTACTCGGGAGCTGGGTACGAGCAGTACTTC	TRBV6-5	TRBJ2-7	NA	14	NA
CASAPAPAVNEQYF	TGTGCCAGCGCCCCCGCGCCCGCGGTGAACGAGCAGTACTTC	TRBV5-4	TRBJ2-7	NA	14	NA
CASSYGRGQPQHF	TGTGCCAGCAGTTACGGGCGAGGTCAGCCCCAGCATTTT	TRBV27	TRBJ1-5	NA	13	NA
CASSLTPGQRNEKLFF	TGTGCCAGCAGCCTGACTCCGGGACAGAGAAATGAAAAACTGTTTTTT	TRBV7-8	TRBJ1-4	TRBD1	16	NA
CASSLARALIDEQYF	TGCGCCAGCAGCCTCGCACGGGCCCTCATAGACGAGCAGTACTTC	TRBV4-3	TRBJ2-7	NA	15	NA
CASSPPEPNTGELFF	TGTGCCAGCTCACCACCGGAACCAAACACCGGGGAGCTGTTTTTT	TRBV18	TRBJ2-2	NA	15	NA
CASSLTGRSTGELFF	TGTGCCAGCAGTCTCACGGGACGCTCCACCGGGGAGCTGTTTTTT	TRBV27	TRBJ2-2	NA	15	NA
CASSQDIGGISYEQYF	TGCGCCAGCAGCCAAGATATCGGGGGGATTTCCTACGAGCAGTACTTC	TRBV4-1	TRBJ2-7	TRBD2	16	NA
CASSFSAAGESYNEQFF	TGTGCCAGCAGCTTTAGCGCGGCGGGTGAGTCCTACAATGAGCAGTTCTTC	TRBV13	TRBJ2-1	NA	17	NA
CASTLLGVLGVTQYF	TGTGCCAGCACCCTCCTCGGGGTTCTCGGGGTTACGCAGTATTTT	TRBV11-2	TRBJ2-3	NA	15	NA
CASSLGVGGKLFF	TGTGCCAGCAGCTTAGGTGTCGGGGGAAAACTGTTTTTT	TRBV11-2	TRBJ1-4	NA	13	NA
CASSARRDRDCLTNEKLFF	TGTGCCAGCAGCGCCCGCCGGGACAGAGATTGCCTAACTAATGAAAAACTGTTTTTT	TRBV7-3	TRBJ1-4	TRBD1	19	NA
CASSFAVSTEAFF	TGTGCCAGCAGTTTCGCGGTTAGCACTGAAGCTTTCTTT	TRBV28	TRBJ1-1	NA	13	NA
CASSLWAGAGNEQFF	TGTGCCAGCAGCTTGTGGGCGGGAGCGGGTAATGAGCAGTTCTTC	TRBV7-7	TRBJ2-1	TRBD2	15	NA
CASTAGYEQYF	TGTGCCAGCACGGCGGGTTACGAGCAGTACTTC	TRBV2	TRBJ2-7	NA	11	once
CASLVRVSEAKNIQYF	TGTGCCAGTCTGGTAAGGGTGTCGGAAGCCAAAAACATTCAGTACTTC	TRBV19	TRBJ2-4	NA	16	NA
CASSPTRGGDGYTF	TGTGCCAGCAGCCCTACCAGGGGGGGCGATGGCTACACCTTC	TRBV6-6	TRBJ1-2	TRBD1	14	NA
CASSHGNTGDLPYEQYF	TGCGCCAGCAGCCACGGAAATACGGGGGATCTCCCCTACGAGCAGTACTTC	TRBV4-1	TRBJ2-7	NA	17	once
CASSLLRTGSSYEQYF	TGTGCCAGCAGCTTGCTGCGGACAGGGAGCTCCTACGAGCAGTACTTC	TRBV7-9	TRBJ2-7	TRBD1	16	once
CASSTRARGQFF	TGTGCCAGTAGTACACGGGCCCGTGGGCAGTTCTTC	TRBV19	TRBJ2-1	NA	12	once
CASRDLLAYEQYF	TGTGCCAGCAGGGATTTACTAGCGTACGAGCAGTACTTC	TRBV28	TRBJ2-7	TRBD2	13	NA
CASSHGTGTNEKLFF	TGTGCCAGCAGCCATGGGACAGGGACAAATGAAAAACTGTTTTTT	TRBV7-9	TRBJ1-4	TRBD1	15	NA
CASSPLRDRGPHGSYNEQFF	TGCGCCAGCAGCCCCCTCCGGGACAGGGGGCCTCATGGGTCCTACAATGAGCAGTTCTTC	TRBV4-1	TRBJ2-1	TRBD1	20	NA
CASSLGDEQFF	TGTGCCAGCAGTTTAGGGGATGAGCAGTTCTTC	TRBV27	TRBJ2-1	NA	11	few
CASSFFGRSADTQYF	TGTGCCAGCAGTTTTTTCGGGAGGAGTGCAGATACGCAGTATTTT	TRBV27	TRBJ2-3	TRBD2	15	NA
CASSWATQVHEQYF	TGTGCCAGCAGTTGGGCAACACAGGTCCACGAGCAGTACTTC	TRBV27	TRBJ2-7	NA	14	NA
CASSFTWNTGELFF	TGTGCCAGCAGTTTCACATGGAACACCGGGGAGCTGTTTTTT	TRBV28	TRBJ2-2	NA	14	NA
CAMRPAGEGETQYF	TGTGCCATGCGACCAGCGGGGGAAGGGGAGACCCAGTACTTC	TRBV10-3	TRBJ2-5	TRBD2	14	NA
CSVEDRLAVGGEQFF	TGCAGCGTTGAGGATCGACTAGCGGTGGGGGGGGAGCAGTTCTTC	TRBV29-1	TRBJ2-1	TRBD2	15	NA
CASSQDPGRPYEQYF	TGCGCCAGCAGCCAAGATCCCGGACGACCCTACGAGCAGTACTTC	TRBV4-1	TRBJ2-7	NA	15	NA
CATSRELTVLGTEAFF	TGTGCCACCAGCAGAGAACTGACGGTTTTGGGCACTGAAGCTTTCTTT	TRBV15	TRBJ1-1	NA	16	NA
CASSSPIWETQYF	TGCGCCAGCAGCTCACCTATTTGGGAGACCCAGTACTTC	TRBV5-1	TRBJ2-5	NA	13	NA